Listed below are T cell receptor beta chains from one sample, sequenced in a study of shared clonotypes between healthy human individuals. Generated by immunoSEQ multiplex PCR, the TCRdb table keeps only in-frame clones and is missing some. This sample has millions of clones, with about 95% found just once. Sequencing was carried out using naive CD8+ T cells sorted from blood. All receptors derive from a man younger than 30 in good health. The CDR3 runs from the conserved cysteine through the conserved F or W. D genes are given only for firm matches. Expanded clones get a size class; other rows say once, few or many, or leave the size out.

clone_size	j_call	d_call	v_call	cdr3_nt	cdr3_aa
NA	TRBJ1-3	NA	TRBV5-6	TGTGCCAGCAGCTGGGAACCGGACTCTGGAAACACCATATATTTT	CASSWEPDSGNTIYF
NA	TRBJ1-2	NA	TRBV7-9	TGTGCCAGCAGCTTAGAGGCAGTCTATGGCTACACCTTC	CASSLEAVYGYTF
NA	TRBJ1-4	NA	TRBV30	TGTGCCTGGAGTGTATCGAGAGAAAAACTGTTTTTT	CAWSVSREKLFF
once	TRBJ2-7	TRBD2	TRBV27	TGTGCCAGCAGTTTCTCGGTTCCGGACGGGGGGATACCTTACGAGCAGTACTTC	CASSFSVPDGGIPYEQYF
once	TRBJ2-7	NA	TRBV19	TGTGCCAGTAGTATGGGGGGCGACGAGCAGTACTTC	CASSMGGDEQYF
NA	TRBJ2-7	NA	TRBV18	TGTGCCAGCTCACCCACAAGCGGGTTTGCCTACGAGCAGTACTTC	CASSPTSGFAYEQYF
NA	TRBJ2-1	NA	TRBV6-1	TGTGCCAGCAGTGAAAGGTGGGATCTCGATGAGCAGTTCTTC	CASSERWDLDEQFF
few	TRBJ2-1	NA	TRBV30	TGTGCCTGGAGTGTTGGGGCAGTCTCCTACAATGAGCAGTTCTTC	CAWSVGAVSYNEQFF
NA	TRBJ2-7	TRBD1	TRBV11-2	TGTGCCAGCAGTGGGACAGGGGAACACGAGCAGTACTTC	CASSGTGEHEQYF
once	TRBJ2-1	TRBD2	TRBV5-1	TGCGCCAGCAGCTTGTGGGAAGCGCGGGGGTACAATGAGCAGTTCTTC	CASSLWEARGYNEQFF
NA	TRBJ1-2	NA	TRBV10-2	TGCGCCAGCACTGAAACAGGGCTTGATGGCTACACCTTC	CASTETGLDGYTF
NA	TRBJ2-7	NA	TRBV7-9	TGTGCCAGCAGCTTAGTTAACGACTACGAGCAGTACTTC	CASSLVNDYEQYF
NA	TRBJ2-7	NA	TRBV27	TGTGCCAGCAGTCATCAGGGTCTGGACTTCCCCTACGAGCAGTACTTC	CASSHQGLDFPYEQYF
NA	TRBJ1-1	TRBD1	TRBV11-1	TGTGCCAGCAGCCCCCGGGACAGCCTCACTGAAGCTTTCTTT	CASSPRDSLTEAFF
NA	TRBJ2-7	TRBD2	TRBV4-3	TGCGCCAGCAGCCCCGGACTAGCGTCCGCCGAGCAGTACTTC	CASSPGLASAEQYF
NA	TRBJ2-5	NA	TRBV29-1	TGCAGCGTAGAAAAACCGGGCCCAAAGGGAGAGACCCAGTACTTC	CSVEKPGPKGETQYF
NA	TRBJ2-7	NA	TRBV4-3	TGCGCCAGCAGCCAAGATCCCTGGCAGGCCTACGAGCAGTACTTC	CASSQDPWQAYEQYF
NA	TRBJ2-7	NA	TRBV10-1	TGCGCCAGCAGTGAGCACAGGAACGTTGACTACGAGCAGTACTTC	CASSEHRNVDYEQYF
few	TRBJ2-5	TRBD2	TRBV5-1	TGCGCCAGCAGCTCAGGACTAGCGGGGGACCCGTACCAAGAGACCCAGTACTTC	CASSSGLAGDPYQETQYF
NA	TRBJ2-7	NA	TRBV6-1	TGTGCCAGCAGTGAACTAGATCTCGGGGAGCAGTACTTC	CASSELDLGEQYF
NA	TRBJ2-2	TRBD2	TRBV5-1	TGCGCCAGCAGCGGGGGACTAGCGGGAGTTAGAGGCGGGGAGCTGTTTTTT	CASSGGLAGVRGGELFF
NA	TRBJ1-1	NA	TRBV19	TGTGCCAGTAGCTTAGGACTCGCCGCTGAAGCTTTCTTT	CASSLGLAAEAFF
NA	TRBJ1-1	NA	TRBV10-3	TGTGCCATCAGTGAGATGGGGGCCGGAGCGAGGACTGAAGCTTTCTTT	CAISEMGAGARTEAFF
NA	TRBJ1-1	NA	TRBV6-1	TGTGCCAGCAGTGAAGAGTCGTACACTGAAGCTTTCTTT	CASSEESYTEAFF
NA	TRBJ2-7	NA	TRBV9	TGTGCCAGCAGCGTAGAGGGTATGGGGCAGGGTTCCTACGAGCAGTACTTC	CASSVEGMGQGSYEQYF
NA	TRBJ2-7	NA	TRBV15	TGTGCCACCAGCAGTCCCGACTTCTTATACGAGCAGTACTTC	CATSSPDFLYEQYF
NA	TRBJ1-1	NA	TRBV5-1	TGCGCCAGCAGCCCAGACACTAGGTTAGAAGCTTTCTTT	CASSPDTRLEAFF
NA	TRBJ2-3	TRBD2	TRBV29-1	TGCAGCGTTGAAGAGGGACTAGCCTACCCCGACGATACGCAGTATTTT	CSVEEGLAYPDDTQYF
once	TRBJ2-7	NA	TRBV28	TGTGCCAGCAACCCCAGGGAAAGCTCCTACGAGCAGTACTTC	CASNPRESSYEQYF
NA	TRBJ2-1	NA	TRBV27	TGTGCCAGCAGTAGGTTAGCGGAAAACAATGAGCAGTTCTTC	CASSRLAENNEQFF
NA	TRBJ1-2	NA	TRBV5-5	TGTGCCAGCAGTTTCGACAGATCTAACTATGGCTACACCTTC	CASSFDRSNYGYTF
once	TRBJ1-5	NA	TRBV27	TGTGCCAGCAGTTTATCGACAACTAGCAATCAGCCCCAGCATTTT	CASSLSTTSNQPQHF
NA	TRBJ2-5	NA	TRBV4-1	TGCGCCAGCAGCCAAGGAAAGCGCCTCCTCCAAGAGACCCAGTACTTC	CASSQGKRLLQETQYF
NA	TRBJ2-5	NA	TRBV6-1	TGTGCCAGCAGTGAGGAGGCCAGGGGGGGTCAGACCCAGTACTTC	CASSEEARGGQTQYF
NA	TRBJ1-1	NA	TRBV7-9	TGTGCCAGCAGTCCCCCCCTCTTATCGGGGAACACTGAAGCTTTCTTT	CASSPPLLSGNTEAFF
NA	TRBJ1-2	TRBD1	TRBV6-1	TGTGCCAGCAGTGAAGCCCCCGGGACAGTGTCTAACTATGGCTACACCTTC	CASSEAPGTVSNYGYTF
NA	TRBJ2-3	TRBD2	TRBV5-8	TGTGCCAGCAATACAGCGGGGGGGCCGGCGGATACGCAGTATTTT	CASNTAGGPADTQYF
NA	TRBJ2-1	TRBD1	TRBV5-6	TGTGCCAGCAGCTTGTGGACAGGGCGTGATGAGCAGTTCTTC	CASSLWTGRDEQFF
NA	TRBJ2-2	TRBD1	TRBV4-1	TGCGCCAGCAGCCAACCTACAGGGGGCATTCGCGGGGAGCTGTTTTTT	CASSQPTGGIRGELFF
NA	TRBJ1-2	NA	TRBV11-2	TGTGCCAGCAGCTTAGTCGTGGGAAGGGAAGACACCTTC	CASSLVVGREDTF
NA	TRBJ2-5	TRBD2	TRBV7-2	TGTGCCAGCAGCTCTTGGACTAGCGGGGGCCAAGAGACCCAGTACTTC	CASSSWTSGGQETQYF
once	TRBJ1-1	TRBD1	TRBV9	TGTGCCAGCAGCGTAGCTGTGGGGGACAGGGAAGCTTTCTTT	CASSVAVGDREAFF
once	TRBJ1-1	NA	TRBV19	TGTGCCAGTAGTATAGATCTTTCGACTGAAGCTTTCTTT	CASSIDLSTEAFF
NA	TRBJ2-1	NA	TRBV7-2	TGTGCCAGCAGCTTCACGGACCAGTACAATGAGCAGTTCTTC	CASSFTDQYNEQFF
NA	TRBJ1-1	NA	TRBV4-2	TGTGCCAGCAGCCAAGGGACGAACTACGGGGGTAACGGGACTGAAGCTTTCTTT	CASSQGTNYGGNGTEAFF
NA	TRBJ2-1	NA	TRBV13	TGTGCCAGCAGCTCCCACCCCAATGAGCAGTTCTTC	CASSSHPNEQFF
NA	TRBJ2-3	TRBD2	TRBV25-1	TGTGCCAGCAGTGTGGGATTAGCGGGGAACACAGATACGCAGTATTTT	CASSVGLAGNTDTQYF
NA	TRBJ1-1	NA	TRBV10-2	TGCGCCACCTGCGTAAGTGGCACTGAAGCTTTCTTT	CATCVSGTEAFF
NA	TRBJ1-3	NA	TRBV15	TGTGCCACCAGCGTTACGCTGAGCTCTGGAAACACCATATATTTT	CATSVTLSSGNTIYF
NA	TRBJ2-7	NA	TRBV11-2	TGTGCCAGCAGCCATGGGCCAGGCTACGAGCAGTACTTC	CASSHGPGYEQYF
NA	TRBJ1-1	NA	TRBV9	TGTGCCAGCAGCGTAGGACAGCTGTCTACTGAAGCTTTCTTT	CASSVGQLSTEAFF
NA	TRBJ1-6	NA	TRBV6-1	TGTGCCAGCAGTGACCTCCGAGACAGCCGTAATTCACCCCTCCACTTT	CASSDLRDSRNSPLHF
NA	TRBJ2-1	NA	TRBV19	TGTGCCAGTCTTTCGTCCCCCTACACTTCCAATGAGCAGTTCTTC	CASLSSPYTSNEQFF
NA	TRBJ2-7	NA	TRBV21-1	TGTGCCAGCAGCAAAAAGGGTTCCTACGAGCAGTACTTC	CASSKKGSYEQYF
NA	TRBJ1-1	NA	TRBV30	TGTGCCTGGAGTGTACGAGTGGGCAGGAACACTGAAGCTTTCTTT	CAWSVRVGRNTEAFF
NA	TRBJ2-7	NA	TRBV28	TGTGCCAGCAGCCAGGGGCCAGGGGCCAACGAGCAGTACTTC	CASSQGPGANEQYF
NA	TRBJ2-3	NA	TRBV14	TGTGCCAGCAGCCAAGATCTCACAGATACGCAGTATTTT	CASSQDLTDTQYF
NA	TRBJ1-2	TRBD1	TRBV11-2	TGTGCCAGCAGCCCCGTGGAGGGGGCATGGTATGGCTACACCTTC	CASSPVEGAWYGYTF